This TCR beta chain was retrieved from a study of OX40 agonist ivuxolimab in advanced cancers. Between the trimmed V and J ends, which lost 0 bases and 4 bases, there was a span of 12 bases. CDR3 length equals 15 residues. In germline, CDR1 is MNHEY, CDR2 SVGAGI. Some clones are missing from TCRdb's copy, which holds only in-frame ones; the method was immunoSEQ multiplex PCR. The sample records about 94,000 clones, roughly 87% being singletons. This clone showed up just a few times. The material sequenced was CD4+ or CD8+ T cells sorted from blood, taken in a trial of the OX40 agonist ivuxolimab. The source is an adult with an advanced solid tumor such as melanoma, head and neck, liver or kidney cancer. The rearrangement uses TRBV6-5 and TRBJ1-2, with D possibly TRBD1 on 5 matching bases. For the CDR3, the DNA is TGTGCCAGCAGTTACTCGACGGGGCGCACCTATGGCTACACCTTC. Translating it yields CASSYSTGRTYGYTF.